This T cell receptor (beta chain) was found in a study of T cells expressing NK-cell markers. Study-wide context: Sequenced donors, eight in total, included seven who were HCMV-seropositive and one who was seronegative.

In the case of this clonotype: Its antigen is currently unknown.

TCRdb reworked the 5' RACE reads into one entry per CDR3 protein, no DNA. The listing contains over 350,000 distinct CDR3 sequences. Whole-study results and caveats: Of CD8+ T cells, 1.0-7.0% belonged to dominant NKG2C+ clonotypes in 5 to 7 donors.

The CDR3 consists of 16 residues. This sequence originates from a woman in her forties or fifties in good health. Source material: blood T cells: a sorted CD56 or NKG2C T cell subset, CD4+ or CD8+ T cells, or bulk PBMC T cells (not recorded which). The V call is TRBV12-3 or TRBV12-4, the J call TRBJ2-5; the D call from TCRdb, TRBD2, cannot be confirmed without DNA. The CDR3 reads CASSSGLSEMKETQYF.